This section outlines one TCR beta chain sequence together with its context. Germline CDR1 is MGHDK and CDR2 is SYGVNS. The CDR3 sequence is 16 residues long. Trimming at V came to 2 bases and at J to 11 bases, leaving 18 bases not matched to a gene. This sample was included in a study of chemoradiotherapy in HPV16-positive cancers. Data came from immunoSEQ multiplex PCR; TCRdb stores just in-frame clones and leaves some out. This sample has around 62,000 clones, with more than 70% found just once. The J gene is TRBJ2-7, the V gene TRBV25-1, with 7 nucleotides matching TRBD1. This TCR was sampled from a human donor with HPV-associated anogenital cancer. The material sequenced was blood, taken from a patient who underwent chemoradiotherapy. The CDR3 is CASSEHGEGQAYLEYF. In DNA, the CDR3 is TGTGCCAGCAGTGAACATGGCGAAGGACAGGCCTATCTCGAGTACTTC.